This T cell receptor (beta chain) was captured in a study of tumor-infiltrating lymphocytes in oesophageal squamous cell carcinoma. TCRdb re-analysed the PCR reads in MiXCR, keeping a single row per CDR3 protein. The sample lists 11,000 to 15,000 distinct CDR3 sequences; roughly half were seen once. The CDR3 has 18 residues. CDR1 and CDR2 (germline): SGHTA, FQGTGA. V and J are TRBV7-3 and TRBJ2-7, with 8 bases matching TRBD2. Judging by the DNA end, TRBJ2-1 fits better; the J call may be wrong. The sample taken for sequencing was blood. The clonotype originates from a male donor with esophageal squamous cell carcinoma. In DNA form, the CDR3 reads TGTGCCAGCGGTACGGGCGGGAGGCTTCGGGGAGTGTACAATGAGCAGTTCTTC. Translation gives CASGTGGRLRGVYNEQFF.